Below, one T cell receptor (beta chain) is given with its context. The PCR template was genomic DNA. A primer set of 30 forward and 13 reverse primers amplified the CDR3. TCRdb re-analysed the multiplex PCR reads in MiXCR, keeping a single row per CDR3 protein. Of 280,000 or so distinct CDR3 sequences in the sample, roughly 48% are singletons; the top ten hold approximately 13%. This sample was taken from a study of type 1 and type 2 diabetes patients. Study-wide context: From PBMCs, CD4+ and CD8+ T cells were isolated by magnetic microbeads. Sequencing for the whole study yielded around 19 million paired-end reads.

V was pared by 0 bases and J by 5 bases, with 5 bases between. The CDR3 extends over 13 amino acids. Germline-derived CDR1 and CDR2 are GTSNPN and SVGIG (reference sequence). No donor had another autoimmune disease or recent infection within four weeks. Each participant gave 9.5 to 10 milliliters of peripheral blood. V usage is TRBV30 and J usage is TRBJ1-6; D call uncertain. Sample: peripheral blood mononuclear cells (PBMCs). This TCR was recovered from a man younger than 35 with type 2 diabetes. CDR3 amino acids: CAWSVNNNSPLHF. Written as DNA, the CDR3 is TGTGCCTGGAGTGTAAACAATAATTCACCCCTCCACTTT.